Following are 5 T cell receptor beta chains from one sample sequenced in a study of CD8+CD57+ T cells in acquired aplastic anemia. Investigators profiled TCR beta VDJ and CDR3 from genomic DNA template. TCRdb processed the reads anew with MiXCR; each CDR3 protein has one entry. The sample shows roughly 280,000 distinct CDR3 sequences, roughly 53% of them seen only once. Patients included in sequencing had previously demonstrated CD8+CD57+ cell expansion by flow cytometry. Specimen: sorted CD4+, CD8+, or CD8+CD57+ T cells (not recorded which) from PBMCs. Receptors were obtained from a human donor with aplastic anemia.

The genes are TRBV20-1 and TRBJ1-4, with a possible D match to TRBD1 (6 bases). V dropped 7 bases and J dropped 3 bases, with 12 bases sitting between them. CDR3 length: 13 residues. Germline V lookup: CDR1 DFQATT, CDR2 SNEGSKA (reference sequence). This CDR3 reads CSVQGMANEKLFF. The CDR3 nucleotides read TGCAGTGTACAGGGCATGGCTAATGAAAAACTGTTTTTT.

This CDR3 is CASSTGGDTEAFF. CDR3 DNA: TGTGCCAGTTCGACAGGGGGGGACACTGAAGCTTTCTTT. The genes are TRBV10-3 and TRBJ1-1; 9 bases fit TRBD1. CDR3 length: 13 amino acids. CDR1 is ENHRY, CDR2 SYGVKD, per germline. After removal of 10 bases from V and 3 bases from J, the junction contained 6 bases not matched to a gene.

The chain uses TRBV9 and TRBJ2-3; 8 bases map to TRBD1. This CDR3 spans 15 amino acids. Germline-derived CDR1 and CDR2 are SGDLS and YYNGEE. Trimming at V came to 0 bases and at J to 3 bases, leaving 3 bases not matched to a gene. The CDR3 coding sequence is TGTGCCAGCAGCGTAGCTACAGGGGGGACAGATACGCAGTATTTT. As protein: CASSVATGGTDTQYF.

CDR3 in amino acids: CASSTDRNSYEQYF. In nucleotides, the CDR3 is TGTGCCAGCAGTACGGACAGAAACTCCTACGAGCAGTACTTC. The genes are TRBV7-9 and TRBJ2-7; perhaps TRBD1 as D (6 bases). CDR1 is SEHNR, CDR2 FQNEAQ, per germline (reference sequence). V was shortened by 6 bases and J by 0 bases, with 12 bases between the two germline ends. The CDR3 spans 14 residues.

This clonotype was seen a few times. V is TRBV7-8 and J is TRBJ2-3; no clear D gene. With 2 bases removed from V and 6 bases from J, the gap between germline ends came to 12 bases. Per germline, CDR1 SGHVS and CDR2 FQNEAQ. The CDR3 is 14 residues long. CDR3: CASSLSTGRDTQYF. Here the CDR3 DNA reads TGTGCCAGCAGCTTATCGACGGGCAGGGATACGCAGTATTTT.